The 15 T cell receptor beta chains presented below share a single source sample, sequenced in a study of T-cell reconstitution after alpha-beta-depleted transplantation in children. TCRbeta library preparation incorporated unique molecular identifiers. TCRdb analysed the PCR reads with MiXCR anew, one entry per CDR3 protein. The table records a few hundred thousand distinct CDR3 sequences, around 20% of them present only once. The source was PBMCs, mostly from graft donor cells, collected 180 days after TCRalphabeta/CD19-depleted stem cell transplant. These receptor sequences come from a male patient aged 10 to 17 who had a stem cell transplant for acute lymphoblastic leukemia, so the T cells may come from the graft donor.

The sample holds a few counts of this clonotype. The chain carries TRBV30 and TRBJ1-2; TRBD1 matches at 7 bases. The CDR3 sequence is 14 residues long. After removal of 0 bases from V and 2 bases from J, the junction contained 3 bases not matched to a gene. Germline CDR1 GTSNPN, CDR2 SVGIG (reference sequence). CDR3 amino acids: CAWSVWTGNYGYTF. CDR3 nucleotides: TGTGCCTGGAGTGTATGGACAGGAAACTATGGCTACACCTTC.

This clonotype showed up just a few times. The chain employs TRBV11-2 and TRBJ2-3; D is undetermined. CDR3 length: 13 residues. V gave up 3 bases and J gave up 4 bases, with 8 bases separating them. Germline V lookup: CDR1 SGHAT, CDR2 FQNNGV. CDR3 loop: CASSFSGADTQYF. The CDR3 DNA reads TGTGCCAGCAGCTTTTCTGGGGCAGATACGCAGTATTTT.

This clonotype was observed a handful of times. The CDR3 spells CASRQEARMGYEQYF. The CDR3 DNA is TGCGCCAGCAGACAGGAAGCTAGGATGGGTTACGAGCAGTACTTC. The chain recombines TRBV4-1 with TRBJ2-7, with D perhaps TRBD1 (5 bases). The CDR3 is 15 amino acids. Germline V gives CDR1 MGHRA, CDR2 YSYEKL. Trimming took off 6 bases at V and 4 bases at J, with 19 bases between the two ends.

The CDR3 region is CASSLRGVNTEAFF. Here the CDR3 DNA reads TGTGCCAGCAGTCTTCGGGGGGTGAACACTGAAGCTTTCTTT. The chain joins TRBV12-3 or TRBV12-4 to TRBJ1-1, with D possibly being TRBD1 (5 bases). The CDR3 is 14 residues long. Trimming removed 5 bases at V and 0 bases at J, with 10 bases between.

V gene TRBV14 combines with J gene TRBJ2-1, with D possibly matching TRBD1 (5 bases). Germline V lookup: CDR1 SGHDN, CDR2 FVKESK. The CDR3 length is 16 residues. V was pared by 2 bases and J by 4 bases, with 15 bases between. The CDR3 DNA follows: TGTGCCAGCAGCCAAAACGGATATTACAGGTACAATGAGCAGTTCTTC. This encodes CASSQNGYYRYNEQFF. The variable domain in full, completed from reference TRBV14 and TRBJ2-1, reads EAGVTQFPSHSVIEKGQTVTLRCDPISGHDNLYWYRRVMGKEIKFLLHFVKESKQDESGMPNNRFLAERTGGTYSTLKVQPAELEDSGVYFCASSQNGYYRYNEQFFGPGTRLTVL.

The sample holds a few counts of this clonotype. This chain joins TRBV29-1 and TRBJ2-2; tentatively, D is TRBD1 (7 bases). This CDR3 has 13 amino acids. Trimming pared 7 bases from V and 3 bases from J, leaving 12 bases between. From germline, CDR1 is SQVTM and CDR2 ANQGSEA. CDR3 loop: CSAGDRYTGELFF. The CDR3 DNA follows: TGCAGCGCGGGGGACAGATACACCGGGGAGCTGTTTTTT.

This sequence joins TRBV5-4 and TRBJ1-2; D remains ambiguous. Trimming pared 1 base from V and 4 bases from J, leaving 14 bases between. CDR3 length equals 15 residues. Per germline, CDR1 SGHNT and CDR2 YYREEE (reference sequence). The CDR3, as DNA: TGTGCCAGCAGCTTGTTTACACCGCCAGGCTATGGCTACACCTTC. Protein sequence: CASSLFTPPGYGYTF.

The table lists this clonotype with a few counts. The chain is built from TRBV4-1 and TRBJ2-7, with D unresolved. The CDR3 contains 11 residues. The germline V gene encodes CDR1 MGHRA and CDR2 YSYEKL. Trimming removed 8 bases at V and 3 bases at J, with 8 bases between. CDR3 residues: CASLELYEQYF. The CDR3 DNA reads as TGCGCCAGCCTCGAGCTCTACGAGCAGTACTTC.

The V call is TRBV19, the J call TRBJ2-3, with 10 bases lining up with TRBD2. J gave up 4 bases and V 8 bases, and 3 bases lay outside the gene matches. The germline V gene has CDR1 LNHDA and CDR2 SQIVND (reference sequence). The CDR3 has 13 residues. CDR3 sequence (DNA): TGTGCCAGTCATCTAGCGGGAGCAGATACGCAGTATTTT. Its translation is CASHLAGADTQYF.

The chain links TRBV7-9 to TRBJ2-7, with D uncertain. V was trimmed by 4 bases and J by 3 bases, leaving 13 bases between them. Per germline, CDR1 SEHNR and CDR2 FQNEAQ (reference sequence). This CDR3 is 14 amino acids long. Here the CDR3 DNA reads TGTGCCAGCAGCTCCCTTTCCCCCCACTACGAGCAGTACTTC. Encoded protein: CASSSLSPHYEQYF.

The V gene is TRBV20-1, the J gene TRBJ2-1, with 9 bases matching TRBD2. Germline CDR1 reads DFQATT; CDR2 reads SNEGSKA (reference sequence). V lost 2 bases and J lost 6; bases outside the gene matches: 5. CDR3 length: 14 residues. CDR3 region: CSARRGRGSNEQFF. The CDR3 DNA sequence: TGCAGTGCTAGACGCGGGAGGGGTAGCAATGAGCAGTTCTTC.

The chain joins TRBV7-9 to TRBJ1-5; 7 bases fit TRBD1. V shed 6 bases, J shed 6 bases, and the junction held 8 bases outside the gene matches. CDR3 length equals 14 residues. Germline loops: CDR1 SEHNR, CDR2 FQNEAQ (reference sequence). CDR3 sequence: CASSLTGDRQPQHF. For the CDR3, the DNA is TGTGCCAGCAGTCTCACAGGGGATCGTCAGCCCCAGCATTTT. The full variable domain, rest sourced from reference TRBV7-9 and TRBJ1-5, is DTGVSQNPRHKITKRGQNVTFRCDPISEHNRLYWYRQTLGQGPEFLTYFQNEAQLEKSRLLSDRFSAERPKGSFSTLEIQRTEQGDSAMYLCASSLTGDRQPQHFGDGTRLSIL.

A few counts support this clonotype. Its ends do not fully match the called genes, so a read error is possible. V gene TRBV12-3 or TRBV12-4 combines with J gene TRBJ2-7; possibly TRBD2 for D (6 bases). CDR3 length: 11 residues. The CDR3: CASSSSDKTRF. The CDR3 bases are TGTGCCAGCAGTTCTAGCGACAAGACCCGCTTC.

This clonotype showed up just a few times. The chain joins TRBV20-1 to TRBJ2-3; 7 bases line up with TRBD2. Germline V CDR1 and CDR2: DFQATT, SNEGSKA (reference sequence). With 4 bases clipped from V and 4 bases from J, the junction kept 14 bases outside the gene matches. CDR3 length: 16 residues. In DNA, the CDR3 is TGCAGTGCTATTTTTCGGGGCGGGAGAAGGGCAGATACGCAGTATTTT. This translates into CSAIFRGGRRADTQYF.

This clonotype was observed a few times. This chain connects TRBV6-5 to TRBJ2-5; TRBD1 might be the D (5 bases). Trimming cost V 2 bases and J 3 bases, with 10 bases left between them. The CDR3 is 14 residues long. CDR1 MNHEY and CDR2 SVGAGI come from the germline V gene. This CDR3 is CASSYQGAKETQYF. In nucleotides, the CDR3 is TGTGCCAGCAGTTACCAGGGTGCCAAAGAGACCCAGTACTTC.